This T cell receptor (beta chain) derives from a study of blood T cell repertoires in COVID-19. Study-level information: Collection of acute and convalescent COVID-19 samples took place in the United States, Italy and Spain. Sample material is recorded as cDNA or gDNA derived from T cells, B-cell-depleted T cells, or PBMCs.

Source study methods: Reference gene primer amplification gave nucleated cell count estimates. Data came from immunoSEQ multiplex PCR; TCRdb stores just in-frame clones and leaves some out. Clone size and the V and J calls come from that table; the DNA yielded D and trimming. The profile shows hundreds of thousands of clones, approximately 90% of them singletons. The length of the CDR3 is 17 residues. The V gene end was trimmed by 3 bases and the J gene end by 5 bases; junction bases not matched to a gene: 10. Germline CDR1 and CDR2: LGHDT and YNNKEL (reference sequence). This clone was picked up one time.

The sequencing sample was made of peripheral blood. The origin of this receptor is a woman in her 30s with active or convalescent COVID-19. The J gene is TRBJ2-1, the V gene TRBV3-1 (or the pseudogene TRBV3-2); 10 bases line up with TRBD2. The CDR3 protein is CASSQGRVAGGHNEQFF. In nucleotides, the CDR3 is TGTGCCAGCAGCCAGGGCAGGGTAGCGGGGGGCCACAATGAGCAGTTCTTC.